This T cell receptor (beta chain) was identified in a study of blood T cells in healthy people across ages. Study-wide context: Through template switching, about one barcoded beta molecule was captured per two T cells, as measured in model experiments.

For the second PCR, which ran for roughly 6 to 12 cycles, a sample-barcoded 5' primer and a J-beta primer mix were used. TCRdb processed the 5' RACE reads anew with MiXCR; each CDR3 protein has one entry. This sample carries about 2 million distinct CDR3 sequences, 40% to 55% of them seen once, and the ten largest clones take around 2.1%. Per germline, CDR1 DFQATT and CDR2 SNEGSKA (reference sequence). The V and J ends lost 5 bases and 9 bases, in that order; junction bases with no gene match: 19. CDR3 size: 16 residues. Every donor gave about 9 milliliters of peripheral blood. The TCR originated in a woman aged 40 to 50 in good health. The chain recombines TRBV20-1 with TRBJ2-1; 7 nucleotides agree with TRBD2. The specimen sequenced was blood. This CDR3 reads CSASKGLAVGGGEQFF. The CDR3 DNA reads as TGCAGTGCTTCTAAGGGGCTAGCGGTGGGTGGGGGTGAGCAGTTCTTC.